The 12 T cell receptor beta chains below were found in one sample sequenced in a study of blood T cell repertoires in COVID-19. Assay: immunoSEQ multiplex PCR; the TCRdb copy retains only in-frame clones and omits some. The sample lists approximately 530,000 clones, roughly 91% occurring once. The sequenced sample was peripheral blood. These receptors were collected from a woman aged 45-60 years with COVID-19, enrolled during active disease.

The genes are TRBV6-6 and TRBJ1-1; the D gene is possibly TRBD1 (5 bases). CDR1 and CDR2 (germline): MNHNY, SVGAGI (reference sequence). The CDR3 extends over 14 amino acids. V lost 5 bases and J lost 6, with 16 bases in between. The CDR3 reads CASSQSQGKSEAFF. For the CDR3, the DNA is TGTGCCAGCAGTCAGAGTCAGGGAAAGTCTGAAGCTTTCTTT.

The chain is built from TRBV2 and TRBJ2-7; 10 bases agree with TRBD1. This CDR3 spans 14 amino acids. The V gene's germline CDR1 is SNHLY and CDR2 FYNNEI. The trim removed 5 bases at V and 3 bases at J, leaving 4 bases unmatched. In DNA form, the CDR3 reads TGTGCCAGCAGTTGGGGGACAGGGGACTACGAGCAGTACTTC. Translating gives CASSWGTGDYEQYF. Looking up the rest from reference TRBV2 and TRBJ2-7 gives the full variable domain: EPEVTQTPSHQVTQMGQEVILRCVPISNHLYFYWYRQILGQKVEFLVSFYNNEISEKSEIFDDQFSVERPDGSNFTLKIRSTKLEDSAMYFCASSWGTGDYEQYFGPGTRLTVT.

This rearrangement joins TRBV5-1 to TRBJ1-6; D is perhaps TRBD1 (5 bases). CDR3 length: 16 residues. V was shortened by 1 base and J by 7 bases, with 15 bases between the two germline ends. Germline V CDR1 and CDR2: SGHRS, YFSETQ. The CDR3 region is CASSLTGDALNSPLHF. The CDR3 DNA is TGCGCCAGCAGCTTGACAGGTGACGCCCTAAATTCACCCCTCCACTTT.

The chain employs TRBV13 and TRBJ1-5; a possible D gene is TRBD1 (5 bases). Germline CDR1 and CDR2: PRHDT and FYEKMQ (reference sequence). Trimming removed 4 bases at V and 7 bases at J, with 14 bases between. This CDR3 is 14 amino acids long. Written as DNA, the CDR3 is TGTGCCAGCAGCTCCGGAGACAGCAGACAGCCCCAGCATTTT. It codes for CASSSGDSRQPQHF.

The chain employs TRBV7-9 and TRBJ1-1; D not resolved. The CDR3 sequence is 12 residues long. Trimming removed 3 bases from V and 1 base from J, with 3 bases in between. CDR1 is SEHNR, CDR2 FQNEAQ, per germline (reference sequence). The CDR3 DNA reads as TGTGCCAGCAGCTTCGGGAACACTGAAGCTTTCTTT. It is translated as CASSFGNTEAFF.

Comment on this clone: Other nucleotide sequences from this sample produce the same CDR3. The J gene is TRBJ1-5, the V gene TRBV15; 8 bases fit TRBD1. The CDR3 is 15 residues long. Losses at the gene ends were 0 bases for V and 4 bases for J; bases not matched to a gene: 2. Germline V gene data show CDR1 as LNHNV and CDR2 as YYDKDF (reference sequence). The CDR3 region has the DNA TGTGCCACCAGCAGAGACAGGGGGCGTAATCAGCCCCAGCATTTT. The encoded protein is CATSRDRGRNQPQHF.

The V and J genes are TRBV9 and TRBJ1-2; 7 bases are a match to TRBD1. Germline-derived CDR1 and CDR2 are SGDLS and YYNGEE. There are 16 residues in the CDR3. After removal of 4 bases from V and 6 bases from J, the junction contained 15 bases not matched to a gene. DNA for the CDR3: TGTGCCAGCAGCCCGAGGGGTAGGGGGCGAATTGATGGCTACACCTTC. It codes for CASSPRGRGRIDGYTF.

This rearrangement joins TRBV7-9 to TRBJ2-4; D is possibly TRBD2 (6 bases). Germline V gene lookup returns CDR1 SEHNR and CDR2 FQNEAQ (reference sequence). The V end was cut by 6 bases, the J end by 5 bases, with 11 bases between. The CDR3 loop spans 13 amino acids. CDR3 bases: TGTGCCAGCAGGGGGGGACTCCAAAACATTCAGTACTTC. Translating gives CASRGGLQNIQYF.

The chain joins TRBV6-1 to TRBJ1-2; D is undetermined. The V end lost 1 base, the J end lost 0 bases, and 9 bases lay between the germline ends. Germline loops: CDR1 MNHNS, CDR2 SASEGT. The CDR3 loop spans 15 amino acids. CDR3 sequence (DNA): TGTGCCAGCAGTGAAGGACGGAGTTCTAACTATGGCTACACCTTC. Translating it yields CASSEGRSSNYGYTF.

In nucleotides, the CDR3 is TGTGCCAGCAGCTCCAGGGGTGTCGCGGCTGAAGCTTTCTTT. It encodes CASSSRGVAAEAFF. V usage is TRBV7-8 and J usage is TRBJ1-1, with a weak D call TRBD1 (6 bases). Trimming removed 4 bases at V and 6 bases at J, with 15 bases between. The CDR3 contains 14 residues. Germline CDR1 and CDR2: SGHVS and FQNEAQ.

V is TRBV7-8 and J is TRBJ2-1, with D maybe TRBD1 (6 bases). The CDR3 totals 16 residues. Germline V gene lookup returns CDR1 SGHVS and CDR2 FQNEAQ. V dropped 7 bases and J dropped 0 bases, with 16 bases sitting between them. The CDR3 spells CASTLFRGISYNEQFF. DNA of the CDR3: TGTGCCAGCACCCTTTTTAGGGGGATCTCCTACAATGAGCAGTTCTTC.

This chain uses TRBV2 with TRBJ2-5; no reliable D call. Deletions cut 7 bases from V and 1 base from J, with 10 bases between. Germline loops: CDR1 SNHLY, CDR2 FYNNEI. The CDR3 runs 13 residues. The CDR3 sequence is CASTGDFQETQYF. In nucleotides, the CDR3 is TGTGCCAGCACTGGAGACTTCCAAGAGACCCAGTACTTC.